This TCR beta chain was obtained from a study of T cell changes during pregnancy in multiple sclerosis. Assay used: immunoSEQ multiplex PCR; TCRdb lists only in-frame clones, some missing. The sample comprises 8,500 to 13,000 clones, around 89% of which are singletons, and around 5.5% rests with the top ten. The V end was cut by 2 bases, the J end by 6 bases, with 12 bases between. The CDR3 is 14 residues long. The germline gives CDR1 SGHRS, CDR2 YFSETQ. The sequences come from CD8+ T cells from peripheral blood mononuclear cells, collected in the first trimester of pregnancy. The receptor's source is a female donor in good health, enrolled as a control in a pregnancy study. The chain recombines TRBV5-1 with TRBJ2-1, with a tentative D call TRBD1 (5 bases). CDR3: CASSLRGGSNEQFF. CDR3 in DNA: TGCGCCAGCAGCTTAAGGGGTGGAAGCAATGAGCAGTTCTTC.